This T cell receptor (beta chain) was captured by sequencing in a study of monozygotic twins with inflammatory bowel disease. Template switching introduced UMIs that contain a 6-nucleotide sample barcode. TCRdb re-called the 5' RACE reads and shows each CDR3 protein once, DNA omitted. The table gives about 380,000 distinct CDR3 sequences; the top ten clones make up 2.5% to 3% of it. In germline, CDR1 is SGHTA, CDR2 FQGTGA. There are 16 residues in the CDR3. V usage is TRBV7-3 and J usage is TRBJ2-1; TCRdb reports TRBD1, a call that lacks DNA to check it against. This clonotype originated in a human donor with ulcerative colitis or Crohn's disease, or a healthy co-twin of an affected twin (not recorded which). The specimen was blood. The CDR3 region is CASSLEGATSYNEQFF.